Each of the 15 T cell receptor beta chains below was sequenced from the same sample in a study of T cells in Graves' hyperthyroidism and ophthalmopathy. Amplified regions were TCR beta CDR3 sequences from RNA transcripts. During a first-round RT-PCR of the TCR CDR3, the HTBI primer set was used. TCRdb used MiXCR to reprocess the multiplex PCR reads, holding one entry per CDR3 protein. Altogether roughly 660,000 distinct CDR3 sequences are present, roughly 17% being singletons, with the ten largest covering roughly 16%. Sequenced input: blood. These receptors originate from a man aged 45-60 years with Graves' hyperthyroidism.

The table lists this clonotype with many counts. The chain employs TRBV25-1 and TRBJ2-3; no clear D gene. Germline V CDR1 and CDR2: MGHDK, SYGVNS. Trimming took 6 bases from V and 7 from J, leaving 20 bases between them. CDR3 length equals 15 residues. CDR3 loop: CASSSDAKKTHTQYF. CDR3 in DNA: TGTGCCAGCAGCTCGGACGCCAAAAAGACCCATACGCAGTATTTT.

This clonotype was detected ten times or more. V and J are TRBV7-2 and TRBJ2-2, with 14 bases matching TRBD2. The junction had 6 bases not matched to a gene; V was cut back by 7 bases and J by 8 bases. Germline V lookup: CDR1 SGHTA, CDR2 FQGNSA. CDR3 size: 15 residues. The CDR3 DNA follows: TGTGCCAGCAAGGGACTAGCGGGAGTAGTGGGGGAGCTGTTTTTT. This translates into CASKGLAGVVGELFF.

The chain carries TRBV7-9 and TRBJ1-3; no clear D gene. The germline CDR1 and CDR2 sequences are SEHNR and FQNEAQ (reference sequence). The CDR3 has 17 residues. V lost 1 base, J lost 4 bases, and 17 bases lay in between. The CDR3 sequence is CASSLEVFLPRGNTIYF. For the CDR3, the DNA is TGTGCCAGCAGCTTAGAAGTCTTTCTCCCGCGCGGAAACACCATATATTTT.

As regards this clonotype: A single base separates this from a much larger clone, so it may be a read error. This chain links TRBV15 with TRBJ2-7; a weak D match, TRBD2 (5 bases). The CDR3 loop spans 14 amino acids. V lost 8 bases and J 0 bases, leaving 14 bases between the germline ends. In germline, CDR1 is LNHNV, CDR2 YYDKDF (reference sequence). CDR3: CATGDGGRSYEQYF. The CDR3 nucleotides are TGTGCCACCGGGGATGGAGGACGCTCCTACGAGCAGTACTTC.

The chain is built from TRBV6-1 and TRBJ1-5; a possible D gene is TRBD1 (5 bases). V was shortened by 8 bases and J by 9 bases, with 23 bases between the two germline ends. Per germline, CDR1 MNHNS and CDR2 SASEGT. CDR3 length: 15 residues. CDR3 sequence reads: CASRRNEGPGGPQHF. CDR3 DNA sequence: TGTGCCAGCCGAAGGAACGAGGGCCCGGGGGGGCCCCAGCATTTT.

The chain uses TRBV24-1 and TRBJ2-5, with 10 bases that match TRBD2. CDR3 length: 16 residues. V dropped 3 bases and J dropped 4; count of bases not matched to a gene: 7. CDR1 and CDR2 (germline): KGHDR, SFDVKD. The chain's CDR3 is CATSDGTSVLPETQYF. CDR3 in DNA: TGTGCCACCAGTGATGGGACTAGCGTTCTTCCAGAGACCCAGTACTTC.

This clonotype occurred once. This chain uses TRBV6-2 or TRBV6-3 with TRBJ1-4, with D maybe TRBD1 (5 bases). In germline, CDR1 is MNHEY, CDR2 SVGEGT. Trimming stripped 6 bases from V and 7 bases from J, with 21 bases between. The CDR3 contains 16 residues. CDR3: CASRDLRGELGEKLFF. CDR3 nucleotides: TGTGCCAGCAGGGACCTTCGGGGGGAATTAGGTGAAAAACTGTTTTTT.

This clonotype was seen ten or more times. This sequence may be a read error, since a much larger clone differs from it by one base. V and J are TRBV2 and TRBJ2-5; 8 positions match TRBD2. Germline assignment: CDR1 SNHLY and CDR2 FYNNEI. The CDR3 runs 16 residues. CDR3 sequence: CAGSEAGVGGGETQYF. The CDR3 bases are TGTGCCGGCAGTGAAGCGGGAGTTGGGGGCGGAGAGACCCAGTACTTC.

In this sample, this clonotype turned up many times. This sequence joins TRBV27 and TRBJ2-3; TRBD1 agrees at 12 bases. Trimming cost V 3 bases and J 3 bases; bases outside gene matches: 4. Per germline, CDR1 MNHEY and CDR2 SMNVEV (reference sequence). This CDR3 spans 16 amino acids. The chain's CDR3 is CASSFRDRGLTDTQYF. DNA of the CDR3: TGTGCCAGCAGTTTCCGGGACAGGGGGCTTACAGATACGCAGTATTTT.

This clonotype came up many times. The chain recombines TRBV28 with TRBJ2-1, with unresolved D. V lost 5 bases and J 6 bases, leaving 14 bases between the germline ends. The germline V gene has CDR1 MDHEN and CDR2 SYDVKM. The length of the CDR3 is 14 residues. CDR3 loop: CASSTGQAPNEQFF. The CDR3 DNA reads TGTGCCAGCAGTACCGGCCAAGCCCCCAATGAGCAGTTCTTC.

The rearrangement joins TRBV6-4 to TRBJ2-1; TRBD1 aligns across 7 bases. With V trimmed by 2 bases and J by 0 bases, 1 base remained unmatched. Germline V gene lookup returns CDR1 MRHNA and CDR2 SNTAGT. The length of the CDR3 is 15 residues. The CDR3 DNA reads TGTGCCAGCAGTGACGGGGACAGCTCCTACAATGAGCAGTTCTTC. Its protein is CASSDGDSSYNEQFF.

The chain recombines TRBV9 with TRBJ2-1, with 10 bases aligning to TRBD2. Per the germline V gene, CDR1 is SGDLS and CDR2 is YYNGEE. The CDR3 has 17 residues. J lost 3 bases, V lost 4 bases, and 10 bases had no gene match. The CDR3: CASSPRTSGTLYNEQFF. The CDR3 coding sequence is TGTGCCAGCAGCCCTCGGACTAGCGGCACGCTCTACAATGAGCAGTTCTTC. The full variable domain, rest sourced from reference TRBV9 and TRBJ2-1, is DSGVTQTPKHLITATGQRVTLRCSPRSGDLSVYWYQQSLDQGLQFLIQYYNGEERAKGNILERFSAQQFPDLHSELNLSSLELGDSALYFCASSPRTSGTLYNEQFFGPGTRLTVL.

In regard to this clonotype: This CDR3 is missing its conserved last phenylalanine or tryptophan, likely due to a read error. V and J are TRBV24-1 and TRBJ2-1; either TRBD1 or TRBD2 may supply D (5 bases each). V was clipped by 0 bases and J by 3 bases, with 11 bases between them. This CDR3 has 16 amino acids. CDR1 and CDR2 from the germline V gene are KGHDR and SFDVKD. The chain's CDR3 is CATSDLVGGGYNEQFL. The CDR3 region has the DNA TGTGCCACCAGTGATTTGGTTGGGGGTGGCTACAATGAGCAGTTCCTC.

This clonotype was seen at least ten times. The rearrangement links TRBV3-1 to TRBJ1-1, with D maybe TRBD1 (5 bases). The CDR3 has 14 residues. Per the germline V gene, CDR1 is LGHDT and CDR2 is YNNKEL (reference sequence). The V end was cut by 7 bases, the J end by 0 bases, with 12 bases between. This chain's CDR3 is CASNMGGVNTEAFF. CDR3 in DNA: TGTGCCAGCAACATGGGGGGGGTGAACACTGAAGCTTTCTTT.

In this sample, this clonotype turned up many times. The chain links TRBV11-2 to TRBJ1-4; D is possibly TRBD1 (6 bases). The CDR3 extends over 17 amino acids. V lost 5 bases and J lost 0, with 16 bases in between. Germline V gives CDR1 SGHAT, CDR2 FQNNGV. For the CDR3, the DNA is TGTGCCAGCAGCCCTTTCCGGGACAAGGCAACTAATGAAAAACTGTTTTTT. Its translation is CASSPFRDKATNEKLFF.